These 11 T cell receptor beta chains came from one sample sequenced in a study of blood T cells in healthy people across ages. The second PCR ran about 6 to 12 cycles with a sample-barcoded 5' primer and J-beta primers. TCRdb reprocessed the 5' RACE reads with MiXCR, giving one entry per CDR3 protein. The sample has about 720,000 distinct CDR3 sequences; 22% are singletons. The sample comprised blood. The source is an older man in good health.

The chain couples TRBV20-1 to TRBJ1-3, with 7 positions matching TRBD1. Germline CDR1 reads DFQATT; CDR2 reads SNEGSKA (reference sequence). This CDR3 is built from 12 residues. V lost 5 bases and J lost 10; bases outside the gene matches: 8. The CDR3 nucleotides read TGCAGTGCTGGAAGACAGGGTACAACCATATATTTT. Translation gives CSAGRQGTTIYF.

V gene TRBV3-1 combines with J gene TRBJ2-1; 8 bases fit TRBD2. The V and J ends lost 4 bases and 7 bases, in that order; junction bases with no gene match: 15. The CDR3 loop spans 17 amino acids. Germline V gene lookup returns CDR1 LGHDT and CDR2 YNNKEL (reference sequence). The CDR3 bases are TGTGCCAGCAGCCGAACAGGACTAGCCCCCTTTGGTAATGAGCAGTTCTTC. Residues: CASSRTGLAPFGNEQFF.

With regard to this clonotype: One end of the junction is discordant with germline, which a read error may explain. This chain uses TRBV7-2 with TRBJ2-7; TRBD1 might be the D (5 bases). The CDR3 is 13 amino acids. CDR1 and CDR2 (germline): SGHTA, FQGNSA. CDR3: CASSSLQAYEQHF. DNA of the CDR3: TGTGCCAGCAGCTCCCTACAGGCCTACGAGCAGCACTTC.

The chain is built from TRBV2 and TRBJ2-1; 7 bases line up with TRBD1. The V segment lost 4 bases and the J segment 0 bases; nucleotides outside the gene matches: 0. Germline V gene lookup returns CDR1 SNHLY and CDR2 FYNNEI. This CDR3 is 14 amino acids long. CDR3 coding DNA: TGTGCCAGCAGTGGACAGGGCTCCTACAATGAGCAGTTCTTC. Its translation is CASSGQGSYNEQFF.

In the case of this clonotype: One end of the junction varies from germline; a read error may be responsible. This sequence joins TRBV6-2 or TRBV6-3 and TRBJ1-5; weak D call: TRBD1 (5 bases). The CDR3 length is 16 residues. Germline-derived CDR1 and CDR2 are MNHEY and SVGEGT. The CDR3 is CASSYLGVYSNQPQHF. DNA for the CDR3: TGTGCCAGCAGCTACTTGGGGGTTTATAGCAATCAGCCCCAGCATTTT.

The table lists this clonotype with many counts. V is TRBV12-3 or TRBV12-4 and J is TRBJ2-5, with TRBD2 identical over 8 bases. V trimming: 2 bases; J trimming: 5 bases; junction bases outside the gene matches: 16. The CDR3 has 18 amino acids. The chain's CDR3 is CASSLFRGGVSSGETQYF. CDR3 coding DNA: TGTGCCAGCAGTTTATTCCGGGGGGGCGTTTCCTCAGGGGAGACCCAGTACTTC.

The rearrangement uses TRBV4-1 and TRBJ1-1, with a tentative D call TRBD1 (6 bases). Germline V gene lookup returns CDR1 MGHRA and CDR2 YSYEKL. CDR3 length: 15 amino acids. Trimming removed 0 bases at V and 7 bases at J, with 15 bases between. CDR3 DNA sequence: TGCGCCAGCAGCCAAGATCGGGGGGCCGTTGGTGAAGCTTTCTTT. Translated: CASSQDRGAVGEAFF.

This clonotype was recorded many times. The V gene is TRBV15, the J gene TRBJ1-6; 7 bases align to TRBD1. CDR1 LNHNV and CDR2 YYDKDF come from the germline V gene (reference sequence). CDR3 length equals 14 residues. V trimming: 3 bases; J trimming: 6 bases; junction bases outside the gene matches: 2. The CDR3 here is CATSRGQLNSPLHF. CDR3 DNA sequence: TGTGCCACCAGCAGGGGACAGCTTAATTCACCCCTCCACTTT.

This clonotype came up many times. The junction shows a germline mismatch at one end, possibly a read error. V usage is TRBV12-3 or TRBV12-4 and J usage is TRBJ2-4, with 10 bases that match TRBD1. The length of the CDR3 is 13 residues. In DNA form, the CDR3 reads TGTGCCAGCAGTCTTTCCGGGACAGGGGATTTTGACTTC. It encodes CASSLSGTGDFDF.

This clonotype was counted a few times. The J gene is TRBJ1-2, the V gene TRBV12-3 or TRBV12-4; D not resolved. V lost 4 bases, J lost 1 base, and 10 bases lay in between. The CDR3 totals 14 residues. This CDR3 reads CASSYDRNNYGYTF. The CDR3 nucleotides are TGTGCCAGCAGTTATGACCGAAATAACTATGGCTACACCTTC.

This sequence joins TRBV5-1 and TRBJ2-7; 7 bases map to TRBD2. The J call may be incorrect, as the DNA end agrees better with TRBJ2-1. CDR3 length equals 16 residues. Germline CDR1 reads SGHRS; CDR2 reads YFSETQ. The CDR3 nucleotides read TGCGCCAGCAGCTTGGAGGCTAGCGGAGCCTACAATGAGCAGTTCTTC. Translation: CASSLEASGAYNEQFF.